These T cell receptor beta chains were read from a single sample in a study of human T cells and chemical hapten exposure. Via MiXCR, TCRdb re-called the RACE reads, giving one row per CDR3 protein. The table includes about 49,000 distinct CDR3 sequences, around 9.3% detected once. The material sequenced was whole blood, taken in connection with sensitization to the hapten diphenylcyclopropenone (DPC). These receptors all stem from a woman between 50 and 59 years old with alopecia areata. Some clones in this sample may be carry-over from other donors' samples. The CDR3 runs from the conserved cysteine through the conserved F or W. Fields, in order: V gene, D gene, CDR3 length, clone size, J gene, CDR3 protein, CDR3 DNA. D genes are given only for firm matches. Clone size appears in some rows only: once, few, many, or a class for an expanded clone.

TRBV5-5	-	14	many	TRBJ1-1	CASSLGRRMAEAFF	TGTGCCAGCAGCTTGGGTAGGCGAATGGCTGAAGCTTTCTTT
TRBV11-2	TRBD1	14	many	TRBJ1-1	CASSNRGRTTEAFF	TGTGCCAGCAGCAACAGGGGGCGAACCACTGAAGCTTTCTTT
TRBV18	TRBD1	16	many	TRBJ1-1	CASSPKITGALTEAFF	TGTGCCAGCTCACCAAAAATAACAGGGGCGCTCACTGAAGCTTTCTTT
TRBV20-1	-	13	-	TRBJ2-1	CSARGQSYNEQFF	TGCAGTGCTAGAGGACAAAGCTACAATGAGCAGTTCTTC
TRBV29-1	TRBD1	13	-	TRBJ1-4	CSVRTGGNEKLFF	TGCAGCGTTCGGACAGGGGGGAATGAAAAACTGTTTTTT
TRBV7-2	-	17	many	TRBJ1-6	CASSLVGKAAYNSPLHF	TGTGCCAGCAGCTTAGTGGGGAAGGCTGCCTATAATTCACCCCTCCACTTT
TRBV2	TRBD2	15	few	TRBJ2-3	CASRVAGVRADTQYF	TGTGCCAGCAGGGTAGCGGGAGTGAGGGCAGATACGCAGTATTTT
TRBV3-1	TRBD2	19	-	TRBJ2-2	CASSQELSSGIVGTGELFF	TGTGCCAGCAGCCAAGAGTTGTCTAGCGGGATAGTCGGCACCGGGGAGCTGTTTTTT
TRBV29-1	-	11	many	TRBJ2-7	CSVGNEYEQYF	TGCAGCGTGGGGAATGAGTACGAGCAGTACTTC
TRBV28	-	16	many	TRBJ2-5	CASSFIGSGRAETQYF	TGTGCCAGCAGTTTTATCGGTTCGGGCAGGGCAGAGACCCAGTACTTC
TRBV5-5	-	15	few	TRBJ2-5	CASSLTSLSQETQYF	TGTGCCAGCAGCTTGACGAGTCTTTCGCAAGAGACCCAGTACTTC